This is a list of T cell receptor beta chains from one sample in a study of blood T cell repertoires in COVID-19. Sequencing used immunoSEQ multiplex PCR; TCRdb keeps in-frame clones, though not all of them. This table holds roughly 250,000 clones, about 83% found once. Sequencing was carried out using peripheral blood. The receptors were gathered from a man aged 45-60 years with acute or convalescent COVID-19. Both conserved end residues are part of each CDR3. Fields, in order: V gene, CDR3 length, J gene, D gene, clone size, CDR3 DNA, CDR3 protein. A D gene is named only where the DNA matches it firmly. Size values are once, few and many counts, or a class for expanded clones, and some rows have none.

v_call: TRBV6-1; cdr3_length: 17; j_call: TRBJ1-1; d_call: -; clone_size: -; cdr3_nt: TGTGCCAGCAGTGAAGCGCTGTATCAGGAGGTGTTCACTGAAGCTTTCTTT; cdr3_aa: CASSEALYQEVFTEAFF
v_call: TRBV3-1/TRBV3-2; cdr3_length: 15; j_call: TRBJ2-5; d_call: -; clone_size: few; cdr3_nt: TGTGCCAGCAGCCTCATGGGGTACAGGGTCGAGACCCAGTACTTC; cdr3_aa: CASSLMGYRVETQYF
v_call: TRBV19; cdr3_length: 15; j_call: TRBJ1-1; d_call: TRBD1; clone_size: -; cdr3_nt: TGTGCCAGTACCCAGGACAGGGAAAGGGACACTGAAGCTTTCTTT; cdr3_aa: CASTQDRERDTEAFF
v_call: TRBV6-1; cdr3_length: 14; j_call: TRBJ2-7; d_call: -; clone_size: -; cdr3_nt: TGTGCCAGCAGTGAAGGCCCCTATACCTACGAGCAGTACTTC; cdr3_aa: CASSEGPYTYEQYF
v_call: TRBV7-7; cdr3_length: 14; j_call: TRBJ2-2; d_call: -; clone_size: -; cdr3_nt: TGTGCTAGTAGGAGGGACAGTAACACCGGGGAGCTGTTTTTT; cdr3_aa: CASRRDSNTGELFF
v_call: TRBV24-1; cdr3_length: 16; j_call: TRBJ2-2; d_call: TRBD1; clone_size: -; cdr3_nt: TGTGCCGCTTCGGACAGGGACACCACCGACCCCGGGGAGCTGTTTTTT; cdr3_aa: CAASDRDTTDPGELFF
v_call: TRBV6-5; cdr3_length: 15; j_call: TRBJ1-1; d_call: TRBD1; clone_size: -; cdr3_nt: TGTGCCAGCAGTCCGGGGACAGCCAGGGGCACTGAAGCTTTCTTT; cdr3_aa: CASSPGTARGTEAFF
v_call: TRBV5-1; cdr3_length: 15; j_call: TRBJ2-3; d_call: -; clone_size: -; cdr3_nt: TGCGCCAGCAGCCGGGCCAGGGCCAGGACAGATACGCAGTATTTT; cdr3_aa: CASSRARARTDTQYF
v_call: TRBV30; cdr3_length: 10; j_call: TRBJ2-1; d_call: -; clone_size: -; cdr3_nt: TGTGCCTGGATCAGAAATGAGCAGTTCTTC; cdr3_aa: CAWIRNEQFF
v_call: TRBV4-1; cdr3_length: 18; j_call: TRBJ1-3; d_call: -; clone_size: -; cdr3_nt: TGCGCCAGCAGCCAAGGCCATTTCGACTCTTACTCTGGAAACACCATATATTTT; cdr3_aa: CASSQGHFDSYSGNTIYF
v_call: TRBV18; cdr3_length: 15; j_call: TRBJ1-5; d_call: -; clone_size: few; cdr3_nt: TGTGCCAGCTCATACGAGGGGGGAGGGCATCAGCCCCAGCATTTT; cdr3_aa: CASSYEGGGHQPQHF
v_call: TRBV18; cdr3_length: 14; j_call: TRBJ1-1; d_call: TRBD1; clone_size: -; cdr3_nt: TGTGCCAGCTCACCAGTAGGGGGCCACACTGAAGCTTTCTTT; cdr3_aa: CASSPVGGHTEAFF
v_call: TRBV10-3; cdr3_length: 16; j_call: TRBJ2-5; d_call: TRBD1; clone_size: -; cdr3_nt: TGTGCCATCAGTGAACCCGGGACAGAGTACGGGGAGACCCAGTACTTC; cdr3_aa: CAISEPGTEYGETQYF
v_call: TRBV7-6; cdr3_length: 13; j_call: TRBJ1-4; d_call: -; clone_size: -; cdr3_nt: TGTGCCAGCAGCCTAGGCATCGCGGAAAAACTGTTTTTT; cdr3_aa: CASSLGIAEKLFF
v_call: TRBV13; cdr3_length: 15; j_call: TRBJ1-1; d_call: -; clone_size: -; cdr3_nt: TGTGCCAGCAGCTTAGACGGGGGTAGAAAAACTGAAGCTTTCTTT; cdr3_aa: CASSLDGGRKTEAFF
v_call: TRBV5-4; cdr3_length: 13; j_call: TRBJ2-7; d_call: -; clone_size: few; cdr3_nt: TGTGCCAGCAGCCAGGGGCCCTCCTACGAGCAGTACTTC; cdr3_aa: CASSQGPSYEQYF
v_call: TRBV30; cdr3_length: 12; j_call: TRBJ1-5; d_call: TRBD1; clone_size: -; cdr3_nt: TGTGCCTGGAGTCGACAGGGACAGCCCCAGCATTTT; cdr3_aa: CAWSRQGQPQHF
v_call: TRBV7-2; cdr3_length: 15; j_call: TRBJ1-5; d_call: -; clone_size: -; cdr3_nt: TGTGCCAGCACCCCCGCGGTTTATAGCAATCAGCCCCAGCATTTT; cdr3_aa: CASTPAVYSNQPQHF
v_call: TRBV5-1; cdr3_length: 14; j_call: TRBJ2-7; d_call: -; clone_size: -; cdr3_nt: TGCGCCAGCAGCTACAGAGAAACCACCTCCGAGCAGTACTTC; cdr3_aa: CASSYRETTSEQYF
v_call: TRBV19; cdr3_length: 13; j_call: TRBJ1-1; d_call: -; clone_size: once; cdr3_nt: TGTGCCAGTAGAAAGCAGGGGAACACTGAAGCTTTCTTT; cdr3_aa: CASRKQGNTEAFF
v_call: TRBV12-3/TRBV12-4; cdr3_length: 13; j_call: TRBJ1-5; d_call: -; clone_size: -; cdr3_nt: TGTGCCAGCAGTTTCTCAGTTGTGCAGCCCCAGCATTTT; cdr3_aa: CASSFSVVQPQHF
v_call: TRBV12-3/TRBV12-4; cdr3_length: 13; j_call: TRBJ1-4; d_call: -; clone_size: once; cdr3_nt: TGTGCCAGCAGTTTGATCCAGAATGAAAAACTGTTTTTT; cdr3_aa: CASSLIQNEKLFF
v_call: TRBV28; cdr3_length: 15; j_call: TRBJ1-5; d_call: -; clone_size: -; cdr3_nt: TGTGCCAGCAGTAAAGGCAGGAGGAGCAATCAGCCCCAGCATTTT; cdr3_aa: CASSKGRRSNQPQHF
v_call: TRBV27; cdr3_length: 14; j_call: TRBJ1-2; d_call: TRBD1; clone_size: -; cdr3_nt: TGTGCCAGCAATAGGGACAGCGCTAACTATGGCTACACCTTC; cdr3_aa: CASNRDSANYGYTF
v_call: TRBV5-1; cdr3_length: 17; j_call: TRBJ2-6; d_call: -; clone_size: few; cdr3_nt: TGCGCCAGCAGCCTGAGACCGGGAGCAACTGGGGCCAACGTCCTGACTTTC; cdr3_aa: CASSLRPGATGANVLTF
v_call: TRBV5-4; cdr3_length: 15; j_call: TRBJ2-3; d_call: TRBD2; clone_size: once; cdr3_nt: TGTGCCAGCAGTCATCGGGGGGGCAGCACAGATACGCAGTATTTT; cdr3_aa: CASSHRGGSTDTQYF
v_call: TRBV18; cdr3_length: 13; j_call: TRBJ2-1; d_call: -; clone_size: few; cdr3_nt: TGTGCCAGCTCTCCGGACCCCAGCGGTGAGCAGTTCTTC; cdr3_aa: CASSPDPSGEQFF
v_call: TRBV11-1; cdr3_length: 14; j_call: TRBJ1-1; d_call: -; clone_size: few; cdr3_nt: TGTGCCAGCAGCCTTGACATGATGAACACTGAAGCTTTCTTT; cdr3_aa: CASSLDMMNTEAFF
v_call: TRBV18; cdr3_length: 17; j_call: TRBJ2-7; d_call: -; clone_size: -; cdr3_nt: TGTGCCAGCTCACCTTTAATGGACACGGAGAACACCTACGAGCAGTACTTC; cdr3_aa: CASSPLMDTENTYEQYF
v_call: TRBV7-6; cdr3_length: 14; j_call: TRBJ1-4; d_call: -; clone_size: -; cdr3_nt: TGTGCCAGCAGCTCGGGCGCGGGGGCGGAAAAACTGTTTTTT; cdr3_aa: CASSSGAGAEKLFF
v_call: TRBV10-3; cdr3_length: 14; j_call: TRBJ2-5; d_call: TRBD2; clone_size: -; cdr3_nt: TGTGCCATCGCGGGAGGACAGAATAAAGAGACCCAGTACTTC; cdr3_aa: CAIAGGQNKETQYF
v_call: TRBV18; cdr3_length: 14; j_call: TRBJ2-5; d_call: -; clone_size: -; cdr3_nt: TGTGCCAGCTCACCCAACACAGGACAAGAGACCCAGTACTTC; cdr3_aa: CASSPNTGQETQYF
v_call: TRBV9; cdr3_length: 14; j_call: TRBJ1-2; d_call: -; clone_size: -; cdr3_nt: TGTGCCAGCAGCGTAGATGAGGGATGGTATGGCTACACCTTC; cdr3_aa: CASSVDEGWYGYTF
v_call: TRBV10-3; cdr3_length: 14; j_call: TRBJ2-1; d_call: TRBD2; clone_size: few; cdr3_nt: TGTGCCATCAGACTAGCGGGAGTAAACAATGAGCAGTTCTTC; cdr3_aa: CAIRLAGVNNEQFF
v_call: TRBV5-5; cdr3_length: 15; j_call: TRBJ2-7; d_call: -; clone_size: -; cdr3_nt: TGTGCCAGCAGCTCCGCGGCTGTCCGGGGTTACGAGCAGTACTTC; cdr3_aa: CASSSAAVRGYEQYF
v_call: TRBV7-9; cdr3_length: 14; j_call: TRBJ2-5; d_call: -; clone_size: -; cdr3_nt: TGTGCCAGCAGCCAGGGACGGGGACATTTGACCCAGTACTTC; cdr3_aa: CASSQGRGHLTQYF
v_call: TRBV13; cdr3_length: 14; j_call: TRBJ2-1; d_call: TRBD1; clone_size: -; cdr3_nt: TGTGCCAGCAGCTTAGGGGACAGGGGGCGCGAGCAGTTCTTC; cdr3_aa: CASSLGDRGREQFF
v_call: TRBV19; cdr3_length: 13; j_call: TRBJ1-5; d_call: -; clone_size: -; cdr3_nt: TGTGCCACCTCGTCGGGAGGGGATCAGCCCCAGCATTTT; cdr3_aa: CATSSGGDQPQHF
v_call: TRBV4-1; cdr3_length: 16; j_call: TRBJ2-4; d_call: -; clone_size: -; cdr3_nt: TGCGCCAGCAGCTACATGGGGCTGGAGGCCAAAAACATTCAGTACTTC; cdr3_aa: CASSYMGLEAKNIQYF
v_call: TRBV5-4; cdr3_length: 15; j_call: TRBJ1-4; d_call: -; clone_size: -; cdr3_nt: TGTGCCAGCAGTGTCGGGAGGGGTGGGAGAGAAAAACTGTTTTTT; cdr3_aa: CASSVGRGGREKLFF
v_call: TRBV6-1; cdr3_length: 16; j_call: TRBJ2-1; d_call: TRBD2; clone_size: -; cdr3_nt: TGTGCCAGCAGTGAACTAGCGGGGGGGCTGGGCAATGAGCAGTTCTTC; cdr3_aa: CASSELAGGLGNEQFF
v_call: TRBV7-8; cdr3_length: 17; j_call: TRBJ1-5; d_call: -; clone_size: once; cdr3_nt: TGTGCCAGCAGCTTGAGGGGGAACGGGGAGTGGAATCAGCCCCAGCATTTT; cdr3_aa: CASSLRGNGEWNQPQHF
v_call: TRBV5-4; cdr3_length: 13; j_call: TRBJ2-7; d_call: TRBD1; clone_size: -; cdr3_nt: TGTGCCAGCAGCGCAGACAGGGCTAACGAGCAGTACTTC; cdr3_aa: CASSADRANEQYF
v_call: TRBV23-1; cdr3_length: 14; j_call: TRBJ1-4; d_call: -; clone_size: -; cdr3_nt: TGCGCCAGCAGCGAAGACAGCTCTAATGAAAAACTGTTTTTT; cdr3_aa: CASSEDSSNEKLFF
v_call: TRBV7-4; cdr3_length: 16; j_call: TRBJ1-4; d_call: TRBD1; clone_size: -; cdr3_nt: TGTGCCAGCAGCTCGAGACAGGGGGCAAAAGGTGAAAAACTGTTTTTT; cdr3_aa: CASSSRQGAKGEKLFF
v_call: TRBV9; cdr3_length: 16; j_call: TRBJ2-2; d_call: TRBD2; clone_size: -; cdr3_nt: TGTGCCAGCAGCCCACGGACTAGCCCGAACACCGGGGAGCTGTTTTTT; cdr3_aa: CASSPRTSPNTGELFF
v_call: TRBV11-2; cdr3_length: 12; j_call: TRBJ1-1; d_call: -; clone_size: few; cdr3_nt: TGTGCCAGCAGCTTATCCTACACTGAAGCTTTCTTT; cdr3_aa: CASSLSYTEAFF
v_call: TRBV2; cdr3_length: 13; j_call: TRBJ2-5; d_call: -; clone_size: once; cdr3_nt: TGTGCCAGCCACCGGGAGTCTAAAGAGACCCAGTACTTC; cdr3_aa: CASHRESKETQYF
v_call: TRBV6-5; cdr3_length: 13; j_call: TRBJ1-2; d_call: TRBD1; clone_size: -; cdr3_nt: TGTGCCAGCAGCCCCGGGACAGGGTTTGGCTACACCTTC; cdr3_aa: CASSPGTGFGYTF
v_call: TRBV15; cdr3_length: 14; j_call: TRBJ1-5; d_call: -; clone_size: once; cdr3_nt: TGTGCCACCAGCAGAGAGAGGGGCAATCAGCCCCAGCATTTT; cdr3_aa: CATSRERGNQPQHF